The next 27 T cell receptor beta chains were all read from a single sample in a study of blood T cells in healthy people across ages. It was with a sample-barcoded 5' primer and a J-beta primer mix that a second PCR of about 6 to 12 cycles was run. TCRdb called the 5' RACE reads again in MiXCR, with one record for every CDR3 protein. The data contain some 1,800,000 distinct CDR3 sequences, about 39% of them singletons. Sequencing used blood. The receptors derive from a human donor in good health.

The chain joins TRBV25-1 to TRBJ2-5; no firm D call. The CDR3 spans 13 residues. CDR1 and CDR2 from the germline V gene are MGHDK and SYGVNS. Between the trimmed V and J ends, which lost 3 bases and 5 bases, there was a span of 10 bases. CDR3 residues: CASSDWAVETQYF. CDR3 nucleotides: TGTGCCAGCAGTGATTGGGCCGTGGAGACCCAGTACTTC.

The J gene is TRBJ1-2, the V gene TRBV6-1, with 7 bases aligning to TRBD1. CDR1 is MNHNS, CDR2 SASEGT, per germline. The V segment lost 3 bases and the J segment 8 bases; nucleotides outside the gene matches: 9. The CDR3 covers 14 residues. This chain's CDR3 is CASSDIGGAYGYTF. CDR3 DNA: TGTGCCAGCAGTGATATAGGGGGCGCCTACGGCTACACCTTC.

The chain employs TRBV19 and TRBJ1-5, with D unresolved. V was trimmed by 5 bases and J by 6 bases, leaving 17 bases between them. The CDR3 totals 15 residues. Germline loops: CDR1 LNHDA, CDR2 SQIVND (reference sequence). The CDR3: CASSPGFGVGQPQHF. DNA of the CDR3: TGTGCCAGTAGTCCCGGTTTCGGGGTCGGTCAGCCCCAGCATTTT. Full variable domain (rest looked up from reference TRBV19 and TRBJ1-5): DGGITQSPKYLFRKEGQNVTLSCEQNLNHDAMYWYRQDPGQGLRLIYYSQIVNDFQKGDIAEGYSVSREKKESFPLTVTSAQKNPTAFYLCASSPGFGVGQPQHFGDGTRLSIL.

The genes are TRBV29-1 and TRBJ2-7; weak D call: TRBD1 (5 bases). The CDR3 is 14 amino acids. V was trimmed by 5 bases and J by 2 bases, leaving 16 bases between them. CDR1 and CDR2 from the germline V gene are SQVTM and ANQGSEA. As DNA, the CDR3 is TGCAGCGTTTACGGCAGGGAAGGAACCTACGAGCAGTACTTC. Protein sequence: CSVYGREGTYEQYF.

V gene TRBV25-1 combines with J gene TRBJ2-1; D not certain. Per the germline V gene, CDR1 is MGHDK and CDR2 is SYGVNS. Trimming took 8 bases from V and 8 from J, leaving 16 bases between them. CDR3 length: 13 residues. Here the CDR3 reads CASGSYLRDEQFF. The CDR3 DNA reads TGTGCCAGCGGGTCTTATCTAAGGGATGAGCAGTTCTTC.

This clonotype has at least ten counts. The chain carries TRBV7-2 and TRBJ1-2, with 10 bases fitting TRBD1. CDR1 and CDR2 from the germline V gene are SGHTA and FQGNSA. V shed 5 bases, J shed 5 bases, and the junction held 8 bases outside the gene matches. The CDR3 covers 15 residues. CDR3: CASSRTGTGAYGYTF. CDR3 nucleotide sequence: TGTGCCAGCAGCCGAACCGGGACAGGGGCGTATGGCTACACCTTC.

CDR3 amino acids: CASAQGNEQYF. As DNA, the CDR3 is TGTGCCAGTGCACAGGGGAACGAGCAGTACTTC. The rearrangement links TRBV6-5 to TRBJ2-7, with TRBD1 matching 7 bases. Germline V lookup: CDR1 MNHEY, CDR2 SVGAGI. The CDR3 has 11 amino acids. J was trimmed by 5 bases and V by 9 bases; bases with no gene match: 4.

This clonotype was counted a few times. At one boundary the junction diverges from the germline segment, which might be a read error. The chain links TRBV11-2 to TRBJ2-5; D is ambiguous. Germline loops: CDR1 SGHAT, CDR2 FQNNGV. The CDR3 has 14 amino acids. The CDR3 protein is CASSLERSQETQYF. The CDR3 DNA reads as TGTGCCAGCAGTTTAGAGCGCTCCCAAGAGACCCAGTACTTC.

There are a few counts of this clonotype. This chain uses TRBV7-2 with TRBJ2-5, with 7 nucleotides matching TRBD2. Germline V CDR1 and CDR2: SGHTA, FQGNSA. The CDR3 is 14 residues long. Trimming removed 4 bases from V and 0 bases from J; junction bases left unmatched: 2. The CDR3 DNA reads TGTGCCAGCAGCTGGGGGACTAACCAAGAGACCCAGTACTTC. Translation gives CASSWGTNQETQYF.

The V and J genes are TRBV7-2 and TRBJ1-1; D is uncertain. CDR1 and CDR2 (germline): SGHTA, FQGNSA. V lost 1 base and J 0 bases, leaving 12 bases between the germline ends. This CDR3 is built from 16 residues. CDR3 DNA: TGTGCCAGCAGCTTAGGGGAGGCAGAAATGAACACTGAAGCTTTCTTT. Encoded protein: CASSLGEAEMNTEAFF. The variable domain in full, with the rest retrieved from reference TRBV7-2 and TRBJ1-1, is GAGVSQSPSNKVTEKGKDVELRCDPISGHTALYWYRQSLGQGLEFLIYFQGNSAPDKSGLPSDRFSAERTGGSVSTLTIQRTQQEDSAVYLCASSLGEAEMNTEAFFGQGTRLTVV.

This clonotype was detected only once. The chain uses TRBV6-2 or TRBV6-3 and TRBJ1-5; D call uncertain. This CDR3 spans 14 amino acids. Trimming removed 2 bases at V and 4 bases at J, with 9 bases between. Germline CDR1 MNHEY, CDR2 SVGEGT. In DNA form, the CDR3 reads TGTGCCAGCAGTTACCGTATGTTTAATCAGCCCCAGCATTTT. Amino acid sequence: CASSYRMFNQPQHF.

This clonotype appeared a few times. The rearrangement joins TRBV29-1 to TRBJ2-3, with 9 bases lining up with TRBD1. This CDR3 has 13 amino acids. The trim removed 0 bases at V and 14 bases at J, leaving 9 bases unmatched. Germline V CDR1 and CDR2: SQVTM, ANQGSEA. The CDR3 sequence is CSVEEFGTGLRYF. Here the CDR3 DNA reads TGCAGCGTTGAAGAATTCGGGACAGGGTTACGGTATTTT.

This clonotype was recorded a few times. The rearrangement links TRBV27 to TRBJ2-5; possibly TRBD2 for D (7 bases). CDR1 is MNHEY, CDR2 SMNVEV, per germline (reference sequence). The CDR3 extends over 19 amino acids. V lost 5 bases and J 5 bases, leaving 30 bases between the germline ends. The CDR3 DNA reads TGTGCCAGCAGTCTCACAGGAAAAATCGGGGGGCCAGTCGGGGAGACCCAGTACTTC. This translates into CASSLTGKIGGPVGETQYF.

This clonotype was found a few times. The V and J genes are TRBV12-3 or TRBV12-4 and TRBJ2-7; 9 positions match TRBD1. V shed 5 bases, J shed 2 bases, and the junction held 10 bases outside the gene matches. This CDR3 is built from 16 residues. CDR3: CASSHDQGQGTYEQYF. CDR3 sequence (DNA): TGTGCCAGCAGTCACGATCAAGGACAGGGGACCTACGAGCAGTACTTC.

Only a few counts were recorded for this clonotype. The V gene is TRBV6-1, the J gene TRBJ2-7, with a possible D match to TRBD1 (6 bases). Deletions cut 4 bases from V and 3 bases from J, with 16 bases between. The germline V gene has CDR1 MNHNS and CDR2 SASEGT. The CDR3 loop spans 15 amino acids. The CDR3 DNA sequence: TGTGCCAGCAGTGGAACAGGGAATCCCCTCTACGAGCAGTACTTC. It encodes CASSGTGNPLYEQYF.

CDR3 coding DNA: TGTGCCAGCAGCATCGGGACAGGGCAAGCTGAGCAGTTCTTC. Encoded protein: CASSIGTGQAEQFF. The chain uses TRBV7-9 and TRBJ2-1; 9 bases are shared with TRBD1. The CDR3 loop spans 14 amino acids. In germline, CDR1 is SEHNR, CDR2 FQNEAQ (reference sequence). Germline trimming cut 5 bases from V and 9 bases from J; bases unmatched to any gene: 8.

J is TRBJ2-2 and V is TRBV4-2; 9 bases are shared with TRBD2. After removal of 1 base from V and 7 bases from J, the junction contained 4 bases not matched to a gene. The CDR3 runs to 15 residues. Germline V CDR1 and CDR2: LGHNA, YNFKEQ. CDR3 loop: CASSQVDSGGGELFF. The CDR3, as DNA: TGTGCCAGCAGCCAAGTTGATAGCGGGGGCGGGGAGCTGTTTTTT.

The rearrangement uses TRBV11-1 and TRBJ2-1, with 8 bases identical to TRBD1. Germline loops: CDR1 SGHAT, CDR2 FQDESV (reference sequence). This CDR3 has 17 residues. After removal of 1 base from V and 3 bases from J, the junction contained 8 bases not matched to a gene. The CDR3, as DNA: TGTGCCAGCAGCTTAGACGAGGGGACAGGACTCTACAATGAGCAGTTCTTC. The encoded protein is CASSLDEGTGLYNEQFF.

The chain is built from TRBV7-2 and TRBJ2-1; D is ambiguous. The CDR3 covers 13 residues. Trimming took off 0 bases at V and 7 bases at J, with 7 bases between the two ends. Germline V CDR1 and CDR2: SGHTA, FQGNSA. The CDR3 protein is CASSLAVPNEQFF. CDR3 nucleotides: TGTGCCAGCAGCTTAGCGGTGCCTAATGAGCAGTTCTTC.

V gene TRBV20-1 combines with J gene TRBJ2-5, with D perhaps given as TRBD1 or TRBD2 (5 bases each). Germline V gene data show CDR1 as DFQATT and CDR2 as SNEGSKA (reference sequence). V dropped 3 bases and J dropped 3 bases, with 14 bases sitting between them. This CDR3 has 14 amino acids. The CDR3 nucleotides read TGCAGTGCTAGCAGGGACGGACGCAAAGAGACCCAGTACTTC. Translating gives CSASRDGRKETQYF.

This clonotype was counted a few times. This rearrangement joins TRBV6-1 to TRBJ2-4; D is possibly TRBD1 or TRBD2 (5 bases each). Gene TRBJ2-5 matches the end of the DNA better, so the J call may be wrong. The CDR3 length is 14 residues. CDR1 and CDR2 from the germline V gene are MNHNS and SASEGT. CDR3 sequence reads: CASRNPRERETQYF. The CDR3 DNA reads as TGTGCCAGCAGGAACCCCAGGGAGAGAGAGACCCAGTACTTC.

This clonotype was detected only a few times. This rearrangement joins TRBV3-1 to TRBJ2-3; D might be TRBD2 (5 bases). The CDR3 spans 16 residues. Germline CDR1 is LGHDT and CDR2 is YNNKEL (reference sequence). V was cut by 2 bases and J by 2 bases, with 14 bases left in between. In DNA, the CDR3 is TGTGCCAGCAGCCAACGGGGAGCCCTCTCCACAGATACGCAGTATTTT. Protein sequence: CASSQRGALSTDTQYF.

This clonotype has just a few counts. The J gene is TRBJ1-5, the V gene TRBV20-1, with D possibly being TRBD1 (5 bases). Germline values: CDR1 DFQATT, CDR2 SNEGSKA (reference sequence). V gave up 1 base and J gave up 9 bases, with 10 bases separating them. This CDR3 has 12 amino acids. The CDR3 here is CSARAGRGPQHF. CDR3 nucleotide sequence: TGCAGTGCTAGAGCTGGAAGGGGGCCCCAGCATTTT.

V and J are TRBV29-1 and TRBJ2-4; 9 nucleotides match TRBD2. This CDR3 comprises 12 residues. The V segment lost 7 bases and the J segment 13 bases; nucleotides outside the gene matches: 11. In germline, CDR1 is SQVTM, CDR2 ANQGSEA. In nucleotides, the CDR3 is TGCAGCGCGACCGGGACTAGCTACAAGCAGTACTTC. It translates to CSATGTSYKQYF. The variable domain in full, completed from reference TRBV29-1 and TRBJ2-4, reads SAVISQKPSRDICQRGTSLTIQCQVDSQVTMMFWYRQQPGQSLTLIATANQGSEATYESGFVIDKFPISRPNLTFSTLTVSNMSPEDSSIYLCSATGTSYKQYFGAGTRLSVL.

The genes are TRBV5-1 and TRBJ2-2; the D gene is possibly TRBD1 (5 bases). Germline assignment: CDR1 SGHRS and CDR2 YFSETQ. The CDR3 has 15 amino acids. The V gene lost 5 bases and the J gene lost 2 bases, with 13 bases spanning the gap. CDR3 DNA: TGCGCCAGCAGGGACACGAGTCAAAACACCGGGGAGCTGTTTTTT. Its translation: CASRDTSQNTGELFF.

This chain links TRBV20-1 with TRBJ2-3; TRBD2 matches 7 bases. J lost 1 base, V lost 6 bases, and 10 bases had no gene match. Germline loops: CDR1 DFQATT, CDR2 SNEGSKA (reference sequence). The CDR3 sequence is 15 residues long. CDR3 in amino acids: CSARRLAEGTDTQYF. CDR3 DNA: TGCAGTGCGCGCCGACTAGCTGAGGGCACAGATACGCAGTATTTT.

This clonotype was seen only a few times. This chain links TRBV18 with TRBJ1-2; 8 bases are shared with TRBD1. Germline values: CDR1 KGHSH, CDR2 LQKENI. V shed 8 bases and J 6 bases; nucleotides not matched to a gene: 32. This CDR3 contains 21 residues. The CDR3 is CASPPTLGMSTGENFEDGYTF. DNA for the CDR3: TGTGCCAGCCCCCCGACCCTTGGGATGTCGACAGGGGAGAATTTTGAGGATGGCTACACCTTC.